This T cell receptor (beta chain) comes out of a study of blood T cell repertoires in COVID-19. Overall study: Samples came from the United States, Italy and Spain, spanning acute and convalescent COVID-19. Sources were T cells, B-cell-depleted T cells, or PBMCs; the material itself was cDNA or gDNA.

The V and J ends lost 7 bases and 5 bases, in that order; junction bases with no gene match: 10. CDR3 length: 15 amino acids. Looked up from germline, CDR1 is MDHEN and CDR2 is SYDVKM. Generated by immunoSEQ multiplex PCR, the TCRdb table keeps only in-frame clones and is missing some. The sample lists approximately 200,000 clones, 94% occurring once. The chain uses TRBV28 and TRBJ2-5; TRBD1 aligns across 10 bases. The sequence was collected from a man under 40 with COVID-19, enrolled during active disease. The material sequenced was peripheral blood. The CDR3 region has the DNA TGTGCCAGCACGACCGGGACAGGGGAAGAGGAGACCCAGTACTTC. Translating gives CASTTGTGEEETQYF.